Below are 14 T cell receptor beta chains sequenced from a single sample in a study of blood T cells in healthy people across ages. Alongside a J-beta primer mix, a sample-barcoded 5' primer served in a second PCR lasting about 7 to 11 cycles. A single record per CDR3 protein comes from TCRdb applying MiXCR to the 5' RACE reads. This table holds 1.2 million to 1.5 million distinct CDR3 sequences, around 39% found once. What was sequenced was blood. The receptors were sampled from a woman younger than 35 in good health.

Regarding this clonotype: One junction end does not reproduce the germline sequence, and a read error may be involved. The chain joins TRBV12-3 or TRBV12-4 to TRBJ2-7; D not resolved. CDR3 size: 13 residues. CDR3 sequence reads: CANSLERSYEQYF. The CDR3 DNA sequence: TGTGCCAACAGTTTAGAGAGATCCTACGAGCAGTACTTC.

The chain joins TRBV20-1 to TRBJ2-1, with a tentative D call TRBD1 (6 bases). This CDR3 comprises 14 residues. V lost 3 bases and J lost 2, with 11 bases in between. Germline lookup yields CDR1 DFQATT and CDR2 SNEGSKA (reference sequence). This CDR3 is CSARGAQAYNEQFF. The CDR3 DNA follows: TGCAGTGCTAGGGGGGCCCAGGCCTACAATGAGCAGTTCTTC.

This chain connects TRBV5-5 to TRBJ1-5, with a weak D call TRBD1 (6 bases). V lost 1 base, J lost 7 bases, and 15 bases lay in between. This CDR3 is 15 amino acids long. Germline CDR1 is SGHKS and CDR2 is YYEKEE (reference sequence). The CDR3 is CASSLQAGVGQPQHF. Written as DNA, the CDR3 is TGTGCCAGCAGCTTGCAAGCAGGGGTCGGACAGCCCCAGCATTTT. The full variable domain, completed using reference TRBV5-5 and TRBJ1-5, is DAGVTQSPTHLIKTRGQQVTLRCSPISGHKSVSWYQQVLGQGPQFIFQYYEKEERGRGNFPDRFSARQFPNYSSELNVNALLLGDSALYLCASSLQAGVGQPQHFGDGTRLSIL.

The chain couples TRBV2 to TRBJ2-6; possible D gene TRBD1, 6 bases. The CDR3 totals 16 residues. V lost 6 bases, J lost 0 bases, and 12 bases lay in between. Germline values: CDR1 SNHLY, CDR2 FYNNEI. CDR3 sequence (DNA): TGTGCCAGCAGAAGCAGGGGCAGCTCTGGGGCCAACGTCCTGACTTTC. As protein: CASRSRGSSGANVLTF.

This clonotype has only a few counts. The CDR3 region has the DNA TGCAGCGTTGGGACCCACTCTAATGAAAAACTGTTTTTT. Amino acid sequence: CSVGTHSNEKLFF. V gene TRBV29-1 combines with J gene TRBJ1-4; D is uncertain. V shed 4 bases and J shed 3 bases, with 9 bases lying between them. CDR1 is SQVTM, CDR2 ANQGSEA, per germline. The CDR3 runs 13 residues. The variable domain in full, with the rest retrieved from reference TRBV29-1 and TRBJ1-4, is SAVISQKPSRDICQRGTSLTIQCQVDSQVTMMFWYRQQPGQSLTLIATANQGSEATYESGFVIDKFPISRPNLTFSTLTVSNMSPEDSSIYLCSVGTHSNEKLFFGSGTQLSVL.

DNA of the CDR3: TGTGCCAGCAGCACCGGGACAGGGGAAAACATTCAGTACTTC. Protein sequence: CASSTGTGENIQYF. V usage is TRBV6-5 and J usage is TRBJ2-4; 10 bases are a match to TRBD1. The V gene end was trimmed by 6 bases and the J gene end by 5 bases; junction bases not matched to a gene: 4. The CDR3 covers 14 residues. Germline V gene data show CDR1 as MNHEY and CDR2 as SVGAGI.

The rearrangement uses TRBV2 and TRBJ2-7; 9 bases agree with TRBD1. CDR3 size: 15 residues. V was pared by 4 bases and J by 3 bases, with 7 bases of the junction left unmatched. The germline V gene has CDR1 SNHLY and CDR2 FYNNEI. CDR3 in DNA: TGTGCCAGCAGTGCCCCGGGACAGGGTGACTACGAGCAGTACTTC. Translated, it gives CASSAPGQGDYEQYF.

This clonotype was seen at least ten times. The chain employs TRBV29-1 and TRBJ2-2, with D hard to call. The germline V gene encodes CDR1 SQVTM and CDR2 ANQGSEA. CDR3 length equals 13 residues. With 5 bases removed from V and 2 bases from J, the gap between germline ends came to 9 bases. CDR3 nucleotide sequence: TGCAGCGTTATGCAGACCAACACCGGGGAGCTGTTTTTT. Its translation: CSVMQTNTGELFF.

This clonotype came up a few times. The V and J genes are TRBV25-1 and TRBJ1-4; D gene unclear. The CDR3 loop spans 16 amino acids. Trimming pared 4 bases from V and 0 bases from J, leaving 12 bases between. The germline CDR1 and CDR2 sequences are MGHDK and SYGVNS. The CDR3 spells CASSGPALTTNEKLFF. CDR3 nucleotide sequence: TGTGCCAGCAGTGGGCCGGCCCTCACAACTAATGAAAAACTGTTTTTT.

The V call is TRBV6-5, the J call TRBJ2-5; D perhaps matches TRBD2 (6 bases). CDR3 length equals 14 residues. Germline V lookup: CDR1 MNHEY, CDR2 SVGAGI. V dropped 6 bases and J dropped 1 base, with 12 bases sitting between them. The CDR3 DNA reads as TGTGCCAGCAGCAACGGGGGACTCCAAGAGACCCAGTACTTC. It yields the protein CASSNGGLQETQYF.

The rearrangement joins TRBV27 to TRBJ1-2; the D gene is possibly TRBD1 (6 bases). V was shortened by 6 bases and J by 3 bases, with 11 bases between the two germline ends. Germline CDR1 is MNHEY and CDR2 is SMNVEV (reference sequence). CDR3 length: 13 residues. The CDR3 nucleotides are TGTGCCAGCAGGGCGGACAGATACTATGGCTACACCTTC. It codes for CASRADRYYGYTF.

DNA of the CDR3: TGTGCCAGCAGCTTAATCGGCCTAACGAGCACAGATACGCAGTATTTT. It specifies CASSLIGLTSTDTQYF. The chain joins TRBV7-8 to TRBJ2-3; D unclear. Germline V gene data show CDR1 as SGHVS and CDR2 as FQNEAQ. V lost 2 bases, J lost 0 bases, and 12 bases lay in between. This CDR3 is built from 16 residues.

The rearrangement links TRBV28 to TRBJ2-5; TRBD2 agrees at 7 bases. The J call is doubtful: the DNA matches TRBJ2-7 better. This CDR3 has 13 amino acids. Germline CDR1 MDHEN, CDR2 SYDVKM. CDR3 amino acids: CASSMGGAREQYF. In nucleotides, the CDR3 is TGTGCCAGCAGTATGGGAGGGGCCCGCGAGCAGTACTTC.

On this clonotype: A much larger clone differs by one base, so this may be a read error. The V and J genes are TRBV5-1 and TRBJ2-3; 10 nucleotides match TRBD2. CDR3 length equals 17 residues. Germline CDR1 and CDR2: SGHRS and YFSETQ. Here the CDR3 reads CASSLVSSGRGTDTRYF. CDR3 DNA sequence: TGCGCCAGCAGCTTGGTTTCCAGCGGGAGGGGCACAGATACGCGGTATTTT. Together with reference TRBV5-1 and TRBJ2-3, the CDR3 gives the full variable domain: KAGVTQTPRYLIKTRGQQVTLSCSPISGHRSVSWYQQTPGQGLQFLFEYFSETQRNKGNFPGRFSGRQFSNSRSEMNVSTLELGDSALYLCASSLVSSGRGTDTRYFGPGTRLTVL.